Following are 2 T cell receptor beta chains from one sample sequenced in a study of identical twins. TCRdb reprocessed the 5' RACE reads with MiXCR, giving one entry per CDR3 protein. The profile shows 500,000 to 550,000 distinct CDR3 sequences, around 24% of them singletons. The same data also contributed to another study, on yellow fever vaccine responses in identical twins.

Sample: CD4+ T cells sorted from blood. Receptor source: a young woman in good health.

The V call is TRBV12-3 or TRBV12-4, the J call TRBJ2-7; D may be TRBD1 (6 bases). The CDR3 has 14 residues. V dropped 3 bases and J dropped 2 bases, with 11 bases sitting between them. As DNA, the CDR3 is TGTGCCAGCAGTTTGGACAGTAGACCCTACGAGCAGTACTTC. Translation gives CASSLDSRPYEQYF.

This clonotype has a handful of counts. The gene calls are TRBV5-1 and TRBJ2-2; D gene unclear. V was clipped by 0 bases and J by 7 bases, with 16 bases between them. The V gene's germline CDR1 is SGHRS and CDR2 YFSETQ. This CDR3 comprises 16 residues. The CDR3 loop reads CASSLDGSLWGGELFF. The CDR3 DNA sequence: TGCGCCAGCAGCTTGGACGGGTCCCTGTGGGGCGGGGAGCTGTTTTTT.